Below are 19 T cell receptor beta chains sequenced from a single sample in a study of cytomegalovirus exposure and HLA in healthy donors. The PCR contained 60 Vbeta and 13 Jbeta primers. Clones were read by immunoSEQ multiplex PCR, and TCRdb kept only the in-frame ones, dropping some. This sample has 120,000 to 150,000 clones; roughly 85% occur once, and the top ten carry about 3.7%. Sequencing was done on a sample of PBMCs. These receptors originate from a male donor in good health and CMV-seronegative.

The sample holds one count of this clone. The chain joins TRBV28 to TRBJ2-7; 7 bases are shared with TRBD1. Trimming took 4 bases from V and 3 from J; bases not matched to a gene: 9. The CDR3 runs to 15 residues. Germline CDR1 MDHEN, CDR2 SYDVKM. CDR3 sequence reads: CASSSRGQSLYEQYF. The CDR3 nucleotides read TGTGCCAGCAGTTCCCGGGGACAGTCCCTCTACGAGCAGTACTTC.

J is TRBJ2-7 and V is TRBV27; 9 nucleotides align to TRBD1. Germline-derived CDR1 and CDR2 are MNHEY and SMNVEV (reference sequence). CDR3 length: 13 residues. The J segment lost 3 bases and the V segment lost 4 bases, leaving 1 base of the junction unmatched. The DNA of the CDR3 is TGTGCCAGCAGTTCGACAGGGGGCTACGAGCAGTACTTC. This sequence encodes CASSSTGGYEQYF.

The V and J genes are TRBV30 and TRBJ2-1, with 10 positions matching TRBD2. This CDR3 comprises 13 residues. Germline-derived CDR1 and CDR2 are GTSNPN and SVGIG (reference sequence). V shed 3 bases and J 7 bases; nucleotides not matched to a gene: 3. The CDR3 sequence: CAWSLAGVNEQFF. CDR3 bases: TGTGCCTGGAGCCTAGCGGGAGTAAATGAGCAGTTCTTC.

The V and J genes are TRBV5-4 and TRBJ2-5, with D possibly TRBD2 on 6 matching bases. With 4 bases removed from V and 4 bases from J, the gap between germline ends came to 17 bases. Looked up from germline, CDR1 is SGHNT and CDR2 is YYREEE (reference sequence). CDR3 length: 15 amino acids. The CDR3 sequence: CASSSPVGGSETQYF. CDR3 coding DNA: TGTGCCAGCAGCAGCCCGGTGGGGGGTTCAGAGACCCAGTACTTC. Variable domain in full (rest from reference TRBV5-4 and TRBJ2-5): ETGVTQSPTHLIKTRGQQVTLRCSSQSGHNTVSWYQQALGQGPQFIFQYYREEENGRGNFPPRFSGLQFPNYSSELNVNALELDDSALYLCASSSPVGGSETQYFGPGTRLLVL.

The J gene is TRBJ1-5, the V gene TRBV11-2; unclear D gene. V was shortened by 1 base and J by 6 bases, with 4 bases between the two germline ends. This CDR3 has 12 amino acids. CDR1 is SGHAT, CDR2 FQNNGV, per germline. The chain's CDR3 is CASSLGGQPQHF. CDR3 bases: TGTGCCAGCAGCTTAGGAGGTCAGCCCCAGCATTTT.

The rearrangement links TRBV27 to TRBJ2-1; 7 nucleotides align to TRBD2. Germline V gene lookup returns CDR1 MNHEY and CDR2 SMNVEV (reference sequence). After removal of 5 bases from V and 8 bases from J, the junction contained 12 bases not matched to a gene. The CDR3 spans 15 residues. The CDR3: CASSPPGLRGYEQFF. The CDR3 DNA reads as TGTGCCAGCAGTCCTCCGGGACTAAGGGGCTATGAGCAGTTCTTC.

The chain links TRBV7-2 to TRBJ1-5; 8 bases line up with TRBD1. The CDR3 contains 15 residues. In germline, CDR1 is SGHTA, CDR2 FQGNSA. V was clipped by 1 base and J by 3 bases; unmatched bases: 2. CDR3 amino acids: CASSLEQGVNQPQHF. The CDR3 region has the DNA TGTGCCAGCAGCTTAGAACAGGGGGTCAATCAGCCCCAGCATTTT.

This chain uses TRBV7-6 with TRBJ2-7, with D perhaps TRBD2 (6 bases). The CDR3 has 15 residues. CDR1 SGHVS and CDR2 FNYEAQ come from the germline V gene. V gave up 4 bases and J gave up 2 bases, with 15 bases separating them. CDR3 region: CASSSSGGGTYEQYF. The CDR3 DNA is TGTGCCAGCAGCTCATCCGGGGGAGGAACCTACGAGCAGTACTTC.

This chain uses TRBV9 with TRBJ2-7; TRBD2 aligns across 9 bases. This CDR3 spans 15 amino acids. Looked up from germline, CDR1 is SGDLS and CDR2 is YYNGEE. V shed 4 bases and J 5 bases; nucleotides not matched to a gene: 10. CDR3 sequence (DNA): TGTGCCAGCAGCCCCCGAGCTAGCGGGATGGACGAGCAGTACTTC. Its translation: CASSPRASGMDEQYF.

This clone has only one observation. The gene calls are TRBV7-3 and TRBJ2-2, with 10 bases aligning to TRBD1. V shed 3 bases, J shed 7 bases, and the junction held 5 bases outside the gene matches. Germline V CDR1 and CDR2: SGHTA, FQGTGA. The CDR3 is made up of 15 amino acids. CDR3 coding DNA: TGTGCCAGCAGCTTTAGACAGGGGGCCTACGGGGAGCTGTTTTTT. Amino acids: CASSFRQGAYGELFF.

The chain carries TRBV4-1 and TRBJ1-1; TRBD1 matches at 7 bases. This CDR3 spans 15 amino acids. Germline V gene sequence: CDR1 MGHRA, CDR2 YSYEKL. The J segment lost 1 base and the V segment lost 1 base, leaving 3 bases of the junction unmatched. CDR3: CASSQGNRGNTEAFF. The CDR3 nucleotides are TGCGCCAGCAGCCAAGGTAACAGGGGGAACACTGAAGCTTTCTTT.

The genes are TRBV5-1 and TRBJ2-7, with 14 bases identical to TRBD2. The CDR3 extends over 17 amino acids. Germline V lookup: CDR1 SGHRS, CDR2 YFSETQ. The trim removed 4 bases at V and 2 bases at J, leaving 8 bases unmatched. As DNA, the CDR3 is TGCGCCAGCAGCATGGGGACTAGCGGGAGCCGGCCCTACGAGCAGTACTTC. It translates to CASSMGTSGSRPYEQYF.

The V gene is TRBV18, the J gene TRBJ2-7; 8 bases agree with TRBD1. There are 14 residues in the CDR3. Germline CDR1 and CDR2: KGHSH and LQKENI. The J segment lost 0 bases and the V segment lost 4 bases, leaving 2 bases of the junction unmatched. This chain's CDR3 is CASSRQGSSYEQYF. Written as DNA, the CDR3 is TGTGCCAGCTCACGACAGGGGAGCTCCTACGAGCAGTACTTC.

This rearrangement joins TRBV18 to TRBJ1-1, with D possibly being TRBD1 (6 bases). The CDR3 spans 15 residues. V was shortened by 5 bases and J by 1 base, with 14 bases between the two germline ends. CDR1 is KGHSH and CDR2 is LQKENI in the germline V gene. This CDR3 is CASSSPGHTNTEAFF. CDR3 DNA sequence: TGTGCCAGCTCATCTCCGGGACATACGAACACTGAAGCTTTCTTT.

This clone was seen more than once but under ten times. The chain employs TRBV6-5 and TRBJ1-2; 7 bases line up with TRBD1. The CDR3 covers 15 residues. Germline CDR1 reads MNHEY; CDR2 reads SVGAGI. V was clipped by 6 bases and J by 6 bases; unmatched bases: 13. CDR3 amino acids: CASRAPKGQSNGYTF. As DNA, the CDR3 is TGTGCCAGCAGGGCCCCCAAGGGACAGTCGAATGGCTACACCTTC.

The CDR3: CASSSDRGSSYNEQFF. For the CDR3, the DNA is TGTGCCAGCAGCTCCGACAGGGGGAGCTCCTACAATGAGCAGTTCTTC. The chain uses TRBV5-6 and TRBJ2-1, with TRBD1 matching 9 bases. CDR1 and CDR2 from the germline V gene are SGHDT and YYEEEE. The CDR3 consists of 16 residues. V was pared by 3 bases and J by 0 bases, with 4 bases of the junction left unmatched.

There are a few counts of this clone. The chain combines TRBV6-5 with TRBJ1-5; 7 nucleotides line up with TRBD1. The CDR3 sequence is 14 residues long. Germline lookup yields CDR1 MNHEY and CDR2 SVGAGI. V gave up 2 bases and J gave up 6 bases; unmatched junction bases: 4. The CDR3 here is CASSYRQGSQPQHF. The CDR3 DNA follows: TGTGCCAGCAGTTACCGACAGGGCTCTCAGCCCCAGCATTTT.

The chain is built from TRBV7-2 and TRBJ2-7, with 9 bases fitting TRBD1. Germline values: CDR1 SGHTA, CDR2 FQGNSA. This CDR3 contains 16 residues. Unmatched junction bases numbered 9, after V lost 4 bases and J lost 2 bases. This chain's CDR3 is CASSSTSGTGTYEQYF. Here the CDR3 DNA reads TGTGCCAGCAGCTCGACCTCCGGGACAGGGACCTACGAGCAGTACTTC.

The chain combines TRBV19 with TRBJ1-1; weak D call: TRBD1 (5 bases). The CDR3 runs to 15 residues. Trimming took 7 bases from V and 7 from J, leaving 22 bases between them. From germline, CDR1 is LNHDA and CDR2 SQIVND (reference sequence). Written as DNA, the CDR3 is TGTGCCAGTACCTCATCTCCCCAGGGAAGGAATGAAGCTTTCTTT. It translates to CASTSSPQGRNEAFF.